The 19 T cell receptor beta chains listed next were all sequenced from one sample in a study of cytomegalovirus exposure and HLA in healthy donors. The PCR ran on 60 Vbeta and 13 Jbeta primers. Using immunoSEQ multiplex PCR, the repertoire was profiled, and TCRdb retains in-frame clones only, with some absent. The table lists some 160,000 clones, 82% of them singletons, with roughly 0.5% in the top ten. The sequenced sample was PBMCs. Receptors originate from a woman aged 50 to 60 in good health and CMV-seronegative.

The V and J genes are TRBV30 and TRBJ2-3, with D perhaps TRBD1 (7 bases). V was clipped by 0 bases and J by 3 bases, with 16 bases between them. Germline V gene sequence: CDR1 GTSNPN, CDR2 SVGIG (reference sequence). The CDR3 is 16 amino acids. The CDR3 DNA follows: TGTGCCTGGAGTGTTGGAGGGGGCTTTGGGACAGATACGCAGTATTTT. This gives the protein CAWSVGGGFGTDTQYF.

The rearrangement links TRBV27 to TRBJ1-1; 8 bases map to TRBD1. The CDR3 has 14 amino acids. V lost 7 bases, J lost 1 base, and 5 bases stayed unmatched. Germline lookup yields CDR1 MNHEY and CDR2 SMNVEV (reference sequence). CDR3 loop: CASNLDRANTEAFF. CDR3 sequence (DNA): TGTGCCAGCAACTTGGACAGGGCGAACACTGAAGCTTTCTTT.

This chain connects TRBV9 to TRBJ2-7; D may be TRBD1 (5 bases). The CDR3 spans 15 residues. Looked up from germline, CDR1 is SGDLS and CDR2 is YYNGEE. The V gene lost 3 bases and the J gene lost 5 bases, with 18 bases spanning the gap. This CDR3 reads CASSDGATPRDEQYF. The DNA for the CDR3 is TGTGCCAGCAGCGATGGCGCTACCCCCAGGGACGAGCAGTACTTC.

The chain joins TRBV27 to TRBJ2-7; 9 bases match TRBD2. Unmatched junction bases numbered 10, after V lost 5 bases and J lost 5 bases. CDR1 MNHEY and CDR2 SMNVEV come from the germline V gene (reference sequence). CDR3 size: 15 residues. The DNA for the CDR3 is TGTGCCAGCAGTAAACCGGGACTAGCTGTAAACGAGCAGTACTTC. Protein: CASSKPGLAVNEQYF.

V is TRBV30 and J is TRBJ2-4, with a possible D match to TRBD2 (6 bases). Germline loops: CDR1 GTSNPN, CDR2 SVGIG (reference sequence). Trimming took 0 bases from V and 8 from J, leaving 23 bases between them. The CDR3 loop spans 17 amino acids. The CDR3 DNA sequence: TGTGCCTGGAGTGTACATCTGGTATCCGGCCCGGGGGACATTCAGTACTTC. This translates into CAWSVHLVSGPGDIQYF. The full variable domain, in which reference TRBV30 and TRBJ2-4 provide the parts outside the CDR3, is SQTIHQWPATLVQPVGSPLSLECTVEGTSNPNLYWYRQAAGRGLQLLFYSVGIGQISSEVPQNLSASRPQDRQFILSSKKLLLSDSGFYLCAWSVHLVSGPGDIQYFGAGTRLSVL.

The rearrangement uses TRBV6-5 and TRBJ1-5, with D perhaps TRBD1 (5 bases). V shed 8 bases and J shed 2 bases, with 10 bases lying between them. This CDR3 has 13 residues. Germline CDR1 reads MNHEY; CDR2 reads SVGAGI. The CDR3 spells CASRQGGNQPQHF. In DNA, the CDR3 is TGTGCCAGCCGGCAGGGCGGCAATCAGCCCCAGCATTTT.

The V and J genes are TRBV7-3 and TRBJ1-6, with 7 bases lining up with TRBD1. The CDR3 runs to 14 residues. V shed 4 bases, J shed 4 bases, and the junction held 1 base outside the gene matches. CDR1 and CDR2 (germline): SGHTA, FQGTGA. CDR3 residues: CASSSGQYNSPLHF. CDR3 DNA: TGTGCCAGCAGCTCGGGACAGTATAATTCACCCCTCCACTTT.

As regards this clone: Other DNA sequences from this sample encode an identical CDR3 as well. V is TRBV28 and J is TRBJ1-1; 7 bases map to TRBD1. The CDR3 consists of 15 residues. Germline V gene lookup returns CDR1 MDHEN and CDR2 SYDVKM. J gave up 4 bases and V 6 bases, and 11 bases lay outside the gene matches. For the CDR3, the DNA is TGTGCCAGCAGCGACGGACAGGTTCGGGGCACTGAAGCTTTCTTT. Its translation is CASSDGQVRGTEAFF.

Points on this clone: In this CDR3 the conserved last residue, phenylalanine or tryptophan, is missing, so a read error is likely. No DNA is shown, since the ends of the CDR3 on it are uncertain; the CDR3 is the one TCRdb lists. The chain uses TRBV6-6 and TRBJ1-1; TRBD1, the table's D call, lacks a check against the DNA. Germline-derived CDR1 and CDR2 are MNHNY and SVGAGI (reference sequence). The CDR3 has 15 amino acids, counting both end residues. The CDR3 region is CASSNRRATGHHRLE.

J is TRBJ1-1 and V is TRBV28; 9 bases map to TRBD1. The CDR3 spans 14 residues. Trimming at V came to 4 bases and at J to 4 bases, leaving 4 bases not matched to a gene. Germline CDR1 MDHEN, CDR2 SYDVKM. The CDR3 DNA follows: TGTGCCAGCAGTTGGGACAGGGCGGGCACTGAAGCTTTCTTT. It specifies CASSWDRAGTEAFF.

This clone came up once. V and J are TRBV12-5 and TRBJ1-2; 7 bases are a match to TRBD1. The CDR3 is made up of 15 amino acids. The V gene end was trimmed by 2 bases and the J gene end by 13 bases; junction bases not matched to a gene: 16. CDR1 and CDR2 (germline): LGHNT, FRNRAP. The CDR3, as DNA: TGTGCTAGTGGTTTGAGCTCCCTCGGACAGGTCCCAACCACCTTC. It codes for CASGLSSLGQVPTTF.

Concerning this clone: Compared with germline, one end of the junction differs, possibly owing to a read error. V and J are TRBV7-7 and TRBJ2-1; possibly TRBD2 for D (6 bases). Germline V gene sequence: CDR1 SSHAT, CDR2 FNYEAQ (reference sequence). The CDR3 is 15 amino acids. The CDR3 loop is CASSLRTGGRYEQFF. The CDR3 DNA is TGTGCTAGCAGCTTGAGGACCGGTGGGAGGTATGAGCAGTTCTTC.

This sequence joins TRBV28 and TRBJ2-5; D is perhaps TRBD2 (5 bases). CDR1 MDHEN and CDR2 SYDVKM come from the germline V gene. V gave up 3 bases and J gave up 6 bases, with 14 bases separating them. The CDR3 runs to 14 residues. The CDR3 is CASSFTGYLQTQYF. The CDR3 nucleotides read TGTGCCAGCAGTTTCACGGGGTACTTGCAGACCCAGTACTTC.

The chain couples TRBV5-1 to TRBJ2-1; D is ambiguous. Trimming shortened V by 4 bases and J by 1 base, and 12 bases separated the two germline ends. The CDR3 contains 15 residues. Germline loops: CDR1 SGHRS, CDR2 YFSETQ. The CDR3 DNA reads as TGCGCCAGCAGCCAACTTGGAGCGTCCTACAATGAGCAGTTCTTC. It codes for CASSQLGASYNEQFF.

In this sample, this clone turned up a few times. This chain connects TRBV7-3 to TRBJ1-1; TRBD1 agrees at 7 bases. Germline V gives CDR1 SGHTA, CDR2 FQGTGA. Unmatched junction bases numbered 8, after V lost 2 bases and J lost 8 bases. There are 14 residues in the CDR3. The CDR3 DNA reads TGTGCCAGCAGCTTAGCATCAGGGGGTGGAGAAGCTTTCTTT. Protein: CASSLASGGGEAFF.

This clone occurred once. V gene TRBV28 combines with J gene TRBJ2-7; 9 nucleotides align to TRBD1. There are 13 residues in the CDR3. Unmatched junction bases numbered 8, after V lost 8 bases and J lost 6 bases. The germline CDR1 and CDR2 sequences are MDHEN and SYDVKM. CDR3 protein: CASGAGQGREQYF. The DNA of the CDR3 is TGTGCCAGCGGCGCGGGACAGGGCCGCGAGCAGTACTTC. Variable domain in full (rest from reference TRBV28 and TRBJ2-7): DVKVTQSSRYLVKRTGEKVFLECVQDMDHENMFWYRQDPGLGLRLIYFSYDVKMKEKGDIPEGYSVSREKKERFSLILESASTNQTSMYLCASGAGQGREQYFGPGTRLTVT.

This clone was found once. V is TRBV30 and J is TRBJ2-1, with 9 bases fitting TRBD2. Germline V gives CDR1 GTSNPN, CDR2 SVGIG (reference sequence). After removal of 2 bases from V and 2 bases from J, the junction contained 4 bases not matched to a gene. The CDR3 runs to 15 residues. The CDR3 spells CAWSYSGGPYNEQFF. CDR3 DNA: TGTGCCTGGAGTTATAGCGGGGGCCCCTACAATGAGCAGTTCTTC.

V is TRBV19 and J is TRBJ2-1, with 7 bases lining up with TRBD1. V was pared by 5 bases and J by 2 bases, with 3 bases of the junction left unmatched. Germline CDR1 is LNHDA and CDR2 is SQIVND (reference sequence). This CDR3 region has 14 residues. The CDR3 here is CASSSTGTYNEQFF. The CDR3 DNA is TGTGCCAGTAGTTCGACAGGGACCTACAATGAGCAGTTCTTC.

The rearrangement links TRBV7-8 to TRBJ1-1, with 8 bases identical to TRBD1. The CDR3 has 17 amino acids. The J segment lost 4 bases and the V segment lost 0 bases, leaving 10 bases of the junction unmatched. The V gene's germline CDR1 is SGHVS and CDR2 FQNEAQ. The CDR3 is CASSLAFPRTGLTEAFF. The CDR3 coding sequence is TGTGCCAGCAGCTTAGCTTTCCCCCGGACAGGGCTCACTGAAGCTTTCTTT.